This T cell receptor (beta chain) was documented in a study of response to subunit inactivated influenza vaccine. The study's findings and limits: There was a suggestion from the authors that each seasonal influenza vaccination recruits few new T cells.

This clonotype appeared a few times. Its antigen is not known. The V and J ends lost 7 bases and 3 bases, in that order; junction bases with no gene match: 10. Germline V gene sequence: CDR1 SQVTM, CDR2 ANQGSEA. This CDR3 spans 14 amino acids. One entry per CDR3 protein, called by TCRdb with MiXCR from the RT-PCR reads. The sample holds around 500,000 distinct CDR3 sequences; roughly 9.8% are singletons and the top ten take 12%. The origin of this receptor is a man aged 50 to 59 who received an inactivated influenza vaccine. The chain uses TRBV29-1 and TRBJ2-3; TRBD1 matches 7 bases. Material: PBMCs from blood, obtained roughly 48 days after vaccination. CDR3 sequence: CSAPTGQRTDTQYF. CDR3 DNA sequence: TGCAGCGCCCCGACAGGGCAACGGACAGATACGCAGTATTTT.